The 3 T cell receptor beta chains listed next were all sequenced from one sample in a study of cytomegalovirus exposure and HLA in healthy donors. PCR amplification relied on 60 Vbeta primers (plus 13 Jbeta primers). Generated by immunoSEQ multiplex PCR, the TCRdb table keeps only in-frame clones and is missing some. The sample yields roughly 110,000 clones, more than 60% seen once. The specimen sequenced was PBMCs. The receptors originated from a man aged 40-55 years in good health and CMV-seronegative.

The rearrangement links TRBV19 to TRBJ1-4; weak D call: TRBD1 (5 bases). CDR3 length equals 15 residues. V lost 6 bases and J lost 0, with 11 bases in between. Germline CDR1 is LNHDA and CDR2 is SQIVND (reference sequence). The CDR3 DNA reads as TGTGCCAGTAGATCCGGGGGACCAACTAATGAAAAACTGTTTTTT. As protein: CASRSGGPTNEKLFF.

This clone was observed a handful of times. V and J are TRBV5-1 and TRBJ2-5, with D uncertain. Judging by the DNA end, TRBJ2-7 fits better; the J call may be wrong. Germline V lookup: CDR1 SGHRS, CDR2 YFSETQ. CDR3 length equals 14 residues. CDR3: CASKVTLSSYEQYF. Here the CDR3 DNA reads TGCGCCAGCAAAGTGACCCTTAGCTCCTACGAGCAGTACTTC.

The rearrangement links TRBV6-6 to TRBJ2-3; 7 positions match TRBD1. CDR1 and CDR2 from the germline V gene are MNHNY and SVGAGI (reference sequence). This CDR3 is 15 amino acids long. The trim removed 2 bases at V and 0 bases at J, leaving 2 bases unmatched. CDR3 DNA sequence: TGTGCCAGCAGTTACGAGGGGGCGAGCACAGATACGCAGTATTTT. Amino acids: CASSYEGASTDTQYF.